These 13 T cell receptor beta chains originate from one sample sequenced in a study of T cells in Graves' hyperthyroidism and ophthalmopathy. TCR beta CDR3 region amplification was performed from RNA transcripts. A set of HTBI primers served as the primers for a first-round RT-PCR of the TCR CDR3. Each CDR3 protein gets one entry after TCRdb re-called the multiplex PCR reads with MiXCR. The table includes hundreds of thousands of distinct CDR3 sequences, 16% detected once. The specimen was blood. Receptors originate from a young woman with Graves' hyperthyroidism.

This clonotype was seen ten or more times. This chain uses TRBV28 with TRBJ1-1; D may be TRBD1 (5 bases). V was pared by 6 bases and J by 6 bases, with 20 bases between. Germline V lookup: CDR1 MDHEN, CDR2 SYDVKM. CDR3 length: 15 residues. In DNA form, the CDR3 reads TGTGCCAGCAGACCGGGGGGAGGGTCGGCATCTGAAGCTTTCTTT. It is translated as CASRPGGGSASEAFF.

This clonotype was counted a few times. This chain uses TRBV20-1 with TRBJ2-1; tentatively, D is TRBD2 (5 bases). Between the trimmed V and J ends, which lost 0 bases and 4 bases, there was a span of 7 bases. Germline V gene data show CDR1 as DFQATT and CDR2 as SNEGSKA (reference sequence). The CDR3 is 13 residues long. This chain's CDR3 is CSAREDSYNEQFF. The CDR3 DNA is TGCAGTGCTAGAGAGGACTCTTACAATGAGCAGTTCTTC.

This clonotype was observed many times. The chain links TRBV7-2 to TRBJ2-7; 10 bases align to TRBD1. V trimming: 5 bases; J trimming: 3 bases; junction bases outside the gene matches: 7. The germline gives CDR1 SGHTA, CDR2 FQGNSA. This CDR3 region has 15 residues. Here the CDR3 reads CASSRTGGRHYEQYF. DNA for the CDR3: TGTGCCAGCAGCAGGACAGGGGGAAGGCACTACGAGCAGTACTTC.

This sequence joins TRBV30 and TRBJ1-5; D gene unclear. Looked up from germline, CDR1 is GTSNPN and CDR2 is SVGIG (reference sequence). V lost 2 bases, J lost 5 bases, and 10 bases lay in between. The CDR3 length is 13 residues. CDR3 sequence (DNA): TGTGCCTGGAGTCGCGGGGTTTATCAGCCCCAGCATTTT. Amino acids: CAWSRGVYQPQHF.

This clonotype was observed a handful of times. This chain connects TRBV12-3 or TRBV12-4 to TRBJ2-2, with unresolved D. This CDR3 spans 11 amino acids. The germline V and J ends were trimmed by 6 bases and 7 bases, with 6 bases remaining between them. The CDR3 DNA sequence: TGTGCCAGCAGCGGTGGCGGGGAGCTGTTTTTT. This gives the protein CASSGGGELFF.

The V gene is TRBV28, the J gene TRBJ1-2; 9 bases are a match to TRBD1. The J segment lost 5 bases and the V segment lost 3 bases, leaving 4 bases of the junction unmatched. Looked up from germline, CDR1 is MDHEN and CDR2 is SYDVKM. The CDR3 runs 14 residues. CDR3 nucleotides: TGTGCCAGCAGTTTCTGGGACAGGGAATATGGCTACACCTTC. Translated, it gives CASSFWDREYGYTF.

There are many counts of this clonotype. The CDR3 sequence: CASSQERTSVSYEQYF. CDR3 DNA: TGTGCCAGCAGCCAAGAAAGAACTAGCGTATCCTACGAGCAGTACTTC. The gene calls are TRBV4-2 and TRBJ2-7, with TRBD2 identical over 7 bases. V shed 0 bases, J shed 1 base, and the junction held 6 bases outside the gene matches. Germline CDR1 reads LGHNA; CDR2 reads YNFKEQ. This CDR3 is 16 amino acids long.

The V gene is TRBV20-1, the J gene TRBJ2-7; D is possibly TRBD1 (7 bases). From germline, CDR1 is DFQATT and CDR2 SNEGSKA (reference sequence). V lost 2 bases to trimming and J lost 5 bases, with 16 bases between them. This CDR3 is 14 amino acids long. CDR3 DNA sequence: TGCAGTGCTAGACCCGGACAGGACTACGACGAGCAGTACTTC. Translating gives CSARPGQDYDEQYF.

The chain has TRBV13 and TRBJ1-1, with D uncertain. CDR1 PRHDT and CDR2 FYEKMQ come from the germline V gene (reference sequence). The CDR3 spans 15 residues. The ends were cut back, 4 bases at V and 4 bases at J, with 16 bases in the middle. CDR3 bases: TGTGCCAGCAGCTCAAAGGCCGCGGTCGGCACTGAAGCTTTCTTT. Amino acids: CASSSKAAVGTEAFF.

Ten or more counts support this clonotype. The genes are TRBV12-3 or TRBV12-4 and TRBJ2-1, with D possibly matching TRBD2 (5 bases). The CDR3 has 15 residues. With 4 bases removed from V and 0 bases from J, the gap between germline ends came to 10 bases. CDR3 sequence: CASSSGLSSYNEQFF. The CDR3 coding sequence is TGTGCCAGCAGTTCCGGACTCAGCTCCTACAATGAGCAGTTCTTC.

This clonotype appeared many times. The V call is TRBV13, the J call TRBJ2-5; D unresolved. The CDR3 totals 13 residues. V lost 3 bases and J 7 bases, leaving 12 bases between the germline ends. Germline values: CDR1 PRHDT, CDR2 FYEKMQ (reference sequence). The CDR3: CASSLQAGTTQYF. CDR3 coding DNA: TGTGCCAGCAGCTTGCAGGCAGGAACGACCCAGTACTTC.

This clonotype has ten or more counts. The rearrangement joins TRBV2 to TRBJ1-4, with D unclear. CDR1 SNHLY and CDR2 FYNNEI come from the germline V gene. The CDR3 spans 14 residues. Between the trimmed V and J ends, which lost 9 bases and 8 bases, there was a span of 19 bases. CDR3 sequence: CARATTASREKLFF. As DNA, the CDR3 is TGTGCCAGAGCCACTACAGCATCTAGGGAAAAACTGTTTTTT.

This clonotype was recorded a few times. The chain has TRBV19 and TRBJ1-1, with unresolved D. Germline values: CDR1 LNHDA, CDR2 SQIVND (reference sequence). CDR3 length: 13 residues. The germline V and J ends were trimmed by 5 bases and 1 base, with 8 bases remaining between them. The CDR3: CASSRFPNTEAFF. In DNA form, the CDR3 reads TGTGCCAGTAGTCGCTTTCCGAACACTGAAGCTTTCTTT.